The T cell receptor beta chain described here comes from a study of blood T cell repertoires in COVID-19. As for the study in general: Italy, Spain and the United States were the sources of the convalescent and acute COVID-19 samples.

This CDR3 is 13 amino acids long. V lost 8 bases and J lost 7, with 15 bases in between. Germline V gene lookup returns CDR1 MGHDK and CDR2 SYGVNS. Sequencing was performed with immunoSEQ multiplex PCR; in TCRdb, only in-frame clones are kept and a portion is missing. The repertoire holds more than 250,000 clones, about 92% seen once, with about 18% in the top ten. The chain links TRBV25-1 to TRBJ2-1, with D maybe TRBD2 (6 bases). This receptor was taken from a woman aged 25 to 45 who had recovered from COVID-19. What was sequenced was PBMCs or T cells enriched from blood (not recorded which). The CDR3 DNA sequence: TGTGCCAGCTCTGGGGACTCGACAAATGAGCAGTTCTTC. Translated, it gives CASSGDSTNEQFF.